This T cell receptor (beta chain) was documented in a study of PD-L1 blockade in urothelial cancer. Turning to the study itself: Prior regimens of chemotherapy numbered 0 to 3 per patient. Whole-study findings and limits: Larger 3-week expansion of tumor-associated blood clones was seen in durable-benefit patients.

This sample's time point: pretreatment peripheral blood. The patients' disease, urothelial carcinoma, was locally advanced or metastatic. The study collected 1 to 8 samples per patient, pretreatment and on-treatment. In regard to this clone: The antigen remains unidentified.

CDR1 and CDR2 from the germline V gene are LNHNV and YYDKDF (reference sequence). The V and J ends lost 4 bases and 8 bases, in that order; junction bases with no gene match: 10. The CDR3 consists of 16 residues. Sequenced by immunoSEQ multiplex PCR; TCRdb stores in-frame clones only, minus some. The data show 70,000 to 85,000 clones, approximately 87% seen once. This receptor was taken from a man aged 65 to 79 with urothelial cancer. The sequencing here drew on PBMCs, taken around atezolizumab (anti-PD-L1) treatment. The chain couples TRBV15 to TRBJ1-6; TRBD1 agrees at 8 bases. The CDR3 DNA sequence: TGTGCCACCAGCACTCGACAGGGGAAAGGATATTCACCCCTCCACTTT. As protein: CATSTRQGKGYSPLHF.